This passage covers 14 T cell receptor beta chains from one sample sequenced in a study of cytomegalovirus exposure and HLA in healthy donors. PCR used 60 Vbeta primers and 13 Jbeta primers. Sequencing was performed with immunoSEQ multiplex PCR; in TCRdb, only in-frame clones are kept and a portion is missing. Of approximately 50,000 clones in the sample, 65% to 90% were seen once. The sequenced material came from PBMCs. These receptors originate from a man aged 25-45 years in good health and CMV-seronegative.

The V and J genes are TRBV6-5 and TRBJ1-4; 7 positions agree with TRBD1. Germline V gene sequence: CDR1 MNHEY, CDR2 SVGAGI. V trimming: 6 bases; J trimming: 8 bases; junction bases outside the gene matches: 6. CDR3 length: 13 amino acids. The CDR3 here is CASRDRPGEKLFF. CDR3 sequence (DNA): TGTGCCAGCAGGGACAGGCCGGGGGAAAAACTGTTTTTT.

The chain uses TRBV19 and TRBJ2-5, with 12 bases fitting TRBD1. J was trimmed by 5 bases and V by 9 bases; bases with no gene match: 4. The germline CDR1 and CDR2 sequences are LNHDA and SQIVND (reference sequence). CDR3 length equals 13 residues. The CDR3 region has the DNA TGTGCCAGCCGGGACAGGGGGCTTGAGACCCAGTACTTC. Protein sequence: CASRDRGLETQYF.

This rearrangement joins TRBV13 to TRBJ1-3; tentatively, D is TRBD1 (6 bases). In germline, CDR1 is PRHDT, CDR2 FYEKMQ (reference sequence). Trimming stripped 4 bases from V and 0 bases from J, with 16 bases between. The CDR3 covers 17 residues. The CDR3 is CASSWTAEGYSGNTIYF. As DNA, the CDR3 is TGTGCCAGCAGCTGGACAGCCGAGGGGTACTCTGGAAACACCATATATTTT. Full variable domain (missing parts from reference TRBV13 and TRBJ1-3): AAGVIQSPRHLIKEKRETATLKCYPIPRHDTVYWYQQGPGQDPQFLISFYEKMQSDKGSIPDRFSAQQFSDYHSELNMSSLELGDSALYFCASSWTAEGYSGNTIYFGEGSWLTVV.

The V and J genes are TRBV19 and TRBJ1-2; 8 positions match TRBD1. This CDR3 contains 14 residues. Germline assignment: CDR1 LNHDA and CDR2 SQIVND (reference sequence). V shed 4 bases, J shed 6 bases, and the junction held 7 bases outside the gene matches. CDR3 region: CASSTPPGQDGYTF. CDR3 coding DNA: TGTGCCAGTAGTACGCCTCCGGGACAGGATGGCTACACCTTC.

The V and J genes are TRBV18 and TRBJ2-7; 9 bases align to TRBD2. The V gene end was trimmed by 1 base and the J gene end by 3 bases; junction bases not matched to a gene: 4. Germline V gene data show CDR1 as KGHSH and CDR2 as LQKENI. This CDR3 spans 15 amino acids. The CDR3 nucleotides read TGTGCCAGCTCACCACTGGTAGCGGGGGACTACGAGCAGTACTTC. Protein: CASSPLVAGDYEQYF.

The chain uses TRBV11-2 and TRBJ1-3, with 8 bases identical to TRBD1. Losses at the gene ends were 5 bases for V and 1 base for J; bases not matched to a gene: 7. Looked up from germline, CDR1 is SGHAT and CDR2 is FQNNGV. The CDR3 consists of 16 residues. The CDR3 region has the DNA TGTGCCAGCAGCGCTTACAGGGGGGGGTCTGGAAACACCATATATTTT. Translating gives CASSAYRGGSGNTIYF.

The chain carries TRBV2 and TRBJ1-2; D not resolved. The CDR3 sequence is 13 residues long. Germline V CDR1 and CDR2: SNHLY, FYNNEI. With 2 bases removed from V and 4 bases from J, the gap between germline ends came to 8 bases. The CDR3 protein is CASSEWRPYGYTF. The CDR3 DNA reads TGTGCCAGCAGTGAATGGAGGCCCTATGGCTACACCTTC.

This clone occurred a few times. CDR3 bases: TGTGCCAGCAGTTACTCTAAGCGCTATGGCTACACCTTC. Its protein is CASSYSKRYGYTF. The chain links TRBV6-5 to TRBJ1-2; D not certain. This CDR3 is 13 amino acids long. Trimming shortened V by 0 bases and J by 4 bases, and 6 bases separated the two germline ends. Per the germline V gene, CDR1 is MNHEY and CDR2 is SVGAGI.

V and J are TRBV5-8 and TRBJ2-5; TRBD1 aligns across 7 bases. V gave up 1 base and J gave up 4 bases; unmatched junction bases: 10. CDR1 and CDR2 (germline): SGHTS, YDEGEE. CDR3 length equals 16 residues. In DNA, the CDR3 is TGTGCCAGCAGCTTGCTGGGCAGGGGGTGGGCAGAGACCCAGTACTTC. Translated, it gives CASSLLGRGWAETQYF.

CDR3 sequence reads: CASSTRGSYEQYF. CDR3 DNA: TGTGCCAGCAGCACTCGGGGCTCCTACGAGCAGTACTTC. The chain couples TRBV7-8 to TRBJ2-7, with D possibly TRBD2 on 5 matching bases. The CDR3 consists of 13 residues. Trimming cost V 5 bases and J 0 bases, with 8 bases left between them. Germline V CDR1 and CDR2: SGHVS, FQNEAQ.

The rearrangement links TRBV7-2 to TRBJ2-7; TRBD2 agrees at 10 bases. V gave up 6 bases and J gave up 5 bases; unmatched junction bases: 7. Germline assignment: CDR1 SGHTA and CDR2 FQGNSA. The CDR3 covers 14 residues. This CDR3 reads CASSSSGSYHEQYF. CDR3 nucleotides: TGTGCCAGCAGTTCTAGCGGGAGTTACCACGAGCAGTACTTC.

The chain couples TRBV10-3 to TRBJ2-1; D remains unclear. CDR3 length equals 12 residues. The V and J ends lost 7 bases and 4 bases respectively, with 8 bases between them. Germline V gives CDR1 ENHRY, CDR2 SYGVKD. This CDR3 reads CAIITVYNEQFF. The CDR3 coding sequence is TGTGCCATCATAACAGTATACAATGAGCAGTTCTTC.

CDR3 protein: CASRMNLQGQGPTDTQYF. In DNA, the CDR3 is TGTGCCAGCCGTATGAACCTACAGGGTCAGGGCCCCACAGATACGCAGTATTTT. The chain has TRBV27 and TRBJ2-3, with D possibly being TRBD1 (6 bases). Deletions cut 8 bases from V and 2 bases from J, with 26 bases between. This CDR3 is 18 amino acids long. Germline loops: CDR1 MNHEY, CDR2 SMNVEV (reference sequence).

This clone was observed once. The V gene is TRBV9, the J gene TRBJ1-3; D not certain. Trimming shortened V by 0 bases and J by 3 bases, and 10 bases separated the two germline ends. The CDR3 has 15 residues. CDR1 is SGDLS, CDR2 YYNGEE, per germline. The CDR3 sequence is CASSVAGQIGNTIYF. As DNA, the CDR3 is TGTGCCAGCAGCGTAGCAGGTCAAATTGGAAACACCATATATTTT. The entire variable domain, with the rest obtained from reference TRBV9 and TRBJ1-3, is as follows: DSGVTQTPKHLITATGQRVTLRCSPRSGDLSVYWYQQSLDQGLQFLIQYYNGEERAKGNILERFSAQQFPDLHSELNLSSLELGDSALYFCASSVAGQIGNTIYFGEGSWLTVV.